The rows below give T cell receptor beta chains drawn from one sample of a study of T cells in Graves' hyperthyroidism and ophthalmopathy. One entry per CDR3 protein results from TCRdb running MiXCR on the multiplex PCR reads. The table has around 660,000 distinct CDR3 sequences, 40% to 55% seen once. The sequenced sample was peripheral blood or thyroid tissue (not recorded which). The receptors come from an adult man with Graves' disease, either hyperthyroidism or ophthalmopathy (not recorded which). CDR3s include the opening cysteine and the closing phenylalanine or tryptophan. The D gene is left open where the match is weak. Not all rows give a size; the values are once, few, many and, for expanded clones, a class.

>TRBV2|-|many|TRBJ1-2
TGTGCCAGCAGTGAGCAGGCAGGAAGCAGGGGCTACACCTTC
CASSEQAGSRGYTF
>TRBV19|-|few|TRBJ2-2
TGTGCCAGTAGTATTTACGGGGAGTACACCGGGGAGCTGTTTTTT
CASSIYGEYTGELFF
>TRBV4-1|TRBD1|-|TRBJ1-4
TGCGCCAGCAGGACAGGGTTTTTGACTAATGAAAAACTGTTTTTT
CASRTGFLTNEKLFF
>TRBV20-1|-|many|TRBJ2-7
TGCAGTGCTAGTGCCAGGGGAAACTACGAGCAGTACTTC
CSASARGNYEQYF
>TRBV7-3|-|-|TRBJ1-2
TGTGCCAGCAGCACCCCTATCGACAGCGAGCGCTATGGCTACACCTTC
CASSTPIDSERYGYTF
>TRBV10-3|TRBD1|-|TRBJ2-7
TGTGCCATCAGTTCGGGACAGGGAGGCAACGAGCAGTACTTC
CAISSGQGGNEQYF
>TRBV5-1|-|-|TRBJ2-5
TGCGCCAGCGGTTTGGACCAAGAGACCCAGTACTTC
CASGLDQETQYF
>TRBV7-9|-|-|TRBJ1-6
TGTGCCAGCATCCATTCCGGGCTAAGGAGTTCACCCCTCCACTTT
CASIHSGLRSSPLHF
>TRBV20-1|-|-|TRBJ1-2
TGCAGTGCTAGCTTCTTGGGGGGCGACTATGGCTACACCTTC
CSASFLGGDYGYTF
>TRBV6-4|-|many|TRBJ1-2
TGTGCCAGCAAGCCCAGGGACCATGGCTACACCTTC
CASKPRDHGYTF
>TRBV14|-|few|TRBJ1-3
TGTGCCAGCAGTTACGGGGGGCAGCCCTCTGGAAACACCATATATTTT
CASSYGGQPSGNTIYF
>TRBV14|-|many|TRBJ2-5
TGTGCCAGCAGCCAAGAAGGTTTTCGGACCCAGTACTTC
CASSQEGFRTQYF
>TRBV12-3/TRBV12-4|-|few|TRBJ1-3
TGTGCCAGCAGTCCAAGGACAGTGAGCTCTGGAAACACCATATATTTT
CASSPRTVSSGNTIYF
>TRBV25-1|TRBD1|once|TRBJ1-2
TGTGCCAGCAGTGAATCGACAGGGACCGGCTACACCTTC
CASSESTGTGYTF
>TRBV10-3|TRBD2|-|TRBJ2-2
TGTGCCATCAGTGCGGTAGCGGGAGGTTACACCGGGGAGCTGTTTTTT
CAISAVAGGYTGELFF
>TRBV20-1|-|-|TRBJ1-4
TGCAGTGCTAGACAGAGCCCAAATAATGAAAAACTGTTTTTT
CSARQSPNNEKLFF
>TRBV25-1|-|few|TRBJ1-2
TGTGCCAGCAGTTGGGAGACAGGCGGTGGCTACACCTTC
CASSWETGGGYTF
>TRBV7-2|-|-|TRBJ1-6
TGTGCCAGCAGCTTATTGGGGATGGGGGGTCTAGATTCACCCCTCCACTTT
CASSLLGMGGLDSPLHF
>TRBV7-2|-|many|TRBJ1-4
TGTGCCAGCAGCTTAGACAGGAAGAATGAAAAACTGTTTTTT
CASSLDRKNEKLFF
>TRBV7-3|-|-|TRBJ2-2
TGTGCCAGCAGCTCACTCCATAGCGCCGGGGAGCTGTTTTTT
CASSSLHSAGELFF
>TRBV5-8|-|many|TRBJ1-1
TGTGCCAGCAGCCGAGTCAACATGAACACTGAAGCTTTCTTT
CASSRVNMNTEAFF
>TRBV30|-|few|TRBJ1-2
TGTGCCTGGAACAGGGAGAACTATGGCTACACCTTC
CAWNRENYGYTF
>TRBV6-5|-|few|TRBJ1-5
TGTGCCAGCACCTACGGGGGTGGGGGCAATCAGCCCCAGCATTTT
CASTYGGGGNQPQHF
>TRBV20-1|-|-|TRBJ2-5
TGCAGTGCTGGAGGCGGGGACGGAGAGACCCAGTACTTC
CSAGGGDGETQYF
>TRBV29-1|-|-|TRBJ2-6
TGCAGCGTTGAAAGGGGGGCCAACGTCCTGACTTTC
CSVERGANVLTF
>TRBV15|TRBD1|-|TRBJ1-2
TGTGCCACCAGCAGAGCCTGGAGTGAGGGGACAGGATTTCCTGGCTACACCTTC
CATSRAWSEGTGFPGYTF
>TRBV29-1|-|-|TRBJ1-6
TGCAGTGCTAGAGATCGCGCGGACGGGGGCTCCTATAATTCACCCCTCCACTTT
CSARDRADGGSYNSPLHF
>TRBV7-8|-|few|TRBJ2-7
TGTGCCAGCAGCTTAGGTCGGGATATTCACTACGAGCAGTACTTC
CASSLGRDIHYEQYF
>TRBV7-8|TRBD1|-|TRBJ1-6
TGTGCCAGCAGAGGGACAGGGTTTAGTCTCGCCTATAATTCACCCCTCCACTTT
CASRGTGFSLAYNSPLHF
>TRBV5-4|TRBD1|few|TRBJ1-6
TGTGCCAGCAGCTTGGCGGCAGGGGGGCATTCACCCCTCCACTTT
CASSLAAGGHSPLHF
>TRBV29-1|-|few|TRBJ1-1
TGCAGCGGGTTAGATAGGAGTTCTAACACTGAAGCTTTCTTT
CSGLDRSSNTEAFF
>TRBV2|-|few|TRBJ1-4
TGTGCCAGCAGCCGAAGGCAGAGCTTCGGTCAACTGTTTTTT
CASSRRQSFGQLFF
>TRBV2|TRBD1|few|TRBJ1-1
TGTGCCAGCAGTACGAGGACAGGGGCGGTCACTGAAGCTTTCTTT
CASSTRTGAVTEAFF
>TRBV7-9|-|many|TRBJ1-1
TGTGCCAGCAGCCCCCGAAATCAGCACACTGAAGCTTTCTTT
CASSPRNQHTEAFF
>TRBV20-1|-|-|TRBJ1-5
TGCAGTGCTAGCACGGCAAATAGCAATCAGCCCCAGCATTTT
CSASTANSNQPQHF
>TRBV20-1|-|few|TRBJ1-5
TGCAGTGCTAGAGCTACTCTCGGCGGGGGGAGTCAGGATCAGCCCCAGCATTTT
CSARATLGGGSQDQPQHF
>TRBV9|-|-|TRBJ1-2
TGTGCCAGCAGCGTAGGTCCCGGACGGGGCTACACCTTC
CASSVGPGRGYTF